This T cell receptor beta chain appears in the sequencing data of a study of blood T cell repertoires in COVID-19 (TCRdb year 2020). Broadly, across the study: Collaborator samples came from the United States, Italy and Spain and covered acute and convalescent phases of COVID-19. Samples were obtained from the ongoing ImmuneRACE study (first 160 participants) and from over 1,000 subjects provided by 6 global collaborators. Subjects who had been exposed to COVID-19, were actively infected with it, or had recovered from it provided the deeply sampled blood TCRbeta repertoires that made up the dataset. HLA class I and class II types, where available, came from metadata supplied by the sample provider rather than from assay-based typing. A freely available public database, intended as a resource for researchers studying the immune response to SARS-CoV-2, is where the repertoires were released. Nearly every sample came with metadata listing a de-identified subject ID, COVID-19 status, age in years and sex. The prospective study material was composed of cDNA or gDNA derived from T cells, B-cell-depleted T cells, or PBMCs. What the work shows at the level of the full study, not this receptor alone: The amount of clinical and demographic metadata varied by source and participant and was provided uncurated.

Whole blood was collected in K2EDTA tubes by collaborating institutions according to the institutions' own protocols. Collaborator samples were shipped for TCRbeta analysis as frozen whole blood, isolated PBMCs, or DNA extracted from either sample type. About this clone: The clone's antigen remains unknown. No base-level quality is on record; no much larger clone is a single base apart.

TCRbeta CDR3 regions were amplified from genomic DNA by means of the immunoSEQ Assay, a bias-controlled multiplex PCR. The authors' analysis ran thus. The number of nucleated cells in each sample was estimated by amplification of reference gene primers within the assay. To quantify the absolute abundance of each unique TCRbeta CDR3 rearrangement, sequence reads were collapsed and filtered. Productive Simpson clonality was computed per sample as the square root of Simpson's diversity index over productive rearrangements. The table was pulled from immuneACCESS by TCRdb, which kept in-frame rearrangements only. Such tables lose some clones; where checked, under half of the loss comes from unresolved V genes, and the rest has no known cause. That table supplies the V and J calls and clone size; D and trimming were determined from the DNA. Within this sample are under 200,000 clones, with about 89% of them counted one time only. The ten largest clonotypes hold roughly 2.6% of the sample.

V is cut by 4 bases and J by 0 bases, and the space between the germline ends is 13 bases. The CDR3 runs 16 amino acids, cysteine and phenylalanine included. The retained sequence is limited to the CDR3, 48 bases, with the frame set at the first base. According to the germline V gene, CDR1 reads LGHNT and CDR2 reads FRNRAP. This TCR was recovered from a man aged 35 to 55 with active or convalescent COVID-19. This receptor chain uses TRBV12-5 and TRBJ1-3; the D gene lacks a confident call. The source material was peripheral blood. The DNA sequence follows: TGTGCTAGTGGTTCCCTTGTGAGTACCTCTGGAAACACCATATATTTT. The translation is CASGSLVSTSGNTIYF.